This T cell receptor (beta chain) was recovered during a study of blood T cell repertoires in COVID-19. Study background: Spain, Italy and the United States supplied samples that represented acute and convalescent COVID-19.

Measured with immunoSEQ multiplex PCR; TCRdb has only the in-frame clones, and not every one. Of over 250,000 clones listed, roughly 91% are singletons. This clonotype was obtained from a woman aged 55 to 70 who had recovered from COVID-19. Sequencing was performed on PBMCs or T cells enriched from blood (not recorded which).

CDR3 nucleotides: TGTGCCAGCAGCCGGCCGGGACAGGGGGATGAAAAACTGTTTTTT. Protein product: CASSRPGQGDEKLFF. This rearrangement joins TRBV2 to TRBJ1-4; 11 bases map to TRBD1. The J segment lost 6 bases and the V segment lost 6 bases, leaving 6 bases of the junction unmatched. This CDR3 contains 15 residues. Looked up from germline, CDR1 is SNHLY and CDR2 is FYNNEI. The variable domain in full, completed from reference TRBV2 and TRBJ1-4, reads EPEVTQTPSHQVTQMGQEVILRCVPISNHLYFYWYRQILGQKVEFLVSFYNNEISEKSEIFDDQFSVERPDGSNFTLKIRSTKLEDSAMYFCASSRPGQGDEKLFFGSGTQLSVL.